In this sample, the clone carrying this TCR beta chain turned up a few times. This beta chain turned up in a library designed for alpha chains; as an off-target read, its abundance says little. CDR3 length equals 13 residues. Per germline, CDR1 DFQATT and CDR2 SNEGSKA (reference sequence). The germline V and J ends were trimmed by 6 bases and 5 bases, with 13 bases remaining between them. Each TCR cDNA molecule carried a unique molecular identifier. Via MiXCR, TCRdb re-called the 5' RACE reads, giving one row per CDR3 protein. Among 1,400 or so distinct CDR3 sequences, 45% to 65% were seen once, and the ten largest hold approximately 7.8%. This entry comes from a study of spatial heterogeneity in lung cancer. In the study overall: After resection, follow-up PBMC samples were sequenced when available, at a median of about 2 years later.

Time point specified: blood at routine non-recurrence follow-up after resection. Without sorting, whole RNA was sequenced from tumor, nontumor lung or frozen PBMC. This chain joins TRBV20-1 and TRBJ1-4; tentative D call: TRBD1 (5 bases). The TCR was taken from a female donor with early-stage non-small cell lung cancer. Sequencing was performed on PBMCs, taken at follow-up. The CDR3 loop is CSAEQDLNEKLFF. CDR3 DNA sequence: TGCAGTGCAGAACAGGACCTGAATGAAAAACTGTTTTTT.